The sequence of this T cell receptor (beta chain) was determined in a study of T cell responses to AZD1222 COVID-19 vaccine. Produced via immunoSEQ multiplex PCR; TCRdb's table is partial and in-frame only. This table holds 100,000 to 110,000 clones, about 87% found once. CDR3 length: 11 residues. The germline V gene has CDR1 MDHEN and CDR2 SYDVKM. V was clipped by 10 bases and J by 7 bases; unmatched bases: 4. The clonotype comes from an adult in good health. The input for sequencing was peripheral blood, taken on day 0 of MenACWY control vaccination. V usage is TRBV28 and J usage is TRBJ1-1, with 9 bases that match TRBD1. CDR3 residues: CATLDRGEAFF. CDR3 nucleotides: TGTGCCACCTTGGACAGGGGTGAAGCTTTCTTT.